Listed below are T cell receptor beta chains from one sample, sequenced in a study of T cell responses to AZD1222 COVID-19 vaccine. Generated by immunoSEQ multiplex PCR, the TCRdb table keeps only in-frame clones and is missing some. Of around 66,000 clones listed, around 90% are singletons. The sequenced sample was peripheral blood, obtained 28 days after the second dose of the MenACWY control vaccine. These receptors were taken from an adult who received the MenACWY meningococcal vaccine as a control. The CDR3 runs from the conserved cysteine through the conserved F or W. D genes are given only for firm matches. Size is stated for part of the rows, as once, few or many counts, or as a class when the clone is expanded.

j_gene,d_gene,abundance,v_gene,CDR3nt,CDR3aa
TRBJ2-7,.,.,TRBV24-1,TGTGCCACCAGTGACGGATCGCCGGGAGCCTACGAGCAGTACTTC,CATSDGSPGAYEQYF
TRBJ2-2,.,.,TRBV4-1,TGCGCCAGCAGCCAAGATAACAGTGGGGTCGGACCAACCAACACCGGGGAGCTGTTTTTT,CASSQDNSGVGPTNTGELFF
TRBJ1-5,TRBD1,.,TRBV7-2,TGTGCCAGCAGTTTGGACAGGGTTCAGCCCCAGCATTTT,CASSLDRVQPQHF
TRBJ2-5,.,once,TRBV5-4,TGTGCCAGCAGCTTGGTGCAGGGGGAGACCCAGTACTTC,CASSLVQGETQYF
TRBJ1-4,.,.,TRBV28,TGTGCCAGCAGGAGAGACAGTGAACTTAGGAAACTGTTTTTT,CASRRDSELRKLFF
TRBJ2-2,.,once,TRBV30,TGTGCCTGGAACCCAGGGCTGGGGACCGGGGAGCTGTTTTTT,CAWNPGLGTGELFF
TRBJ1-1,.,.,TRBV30,TGTGCCTGGACCGTGCGAATTGGTTCTGAAGCTTTCTTT,CAWTVRIGSEAFF
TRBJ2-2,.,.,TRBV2,TGTGCCAGCAGAGCTACAGCGAACACCGGGGAGCTGTTTTTT,CASRATANTGELFF
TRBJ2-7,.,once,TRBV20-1,TGCAGTGCCACCCGGGGGTACGAGCAGTACTTC,CSATRGYEQYF
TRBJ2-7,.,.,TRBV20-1,TGCAGTGCTAGAATCCGGGAGCAGTACTTC,CSARIREQYF
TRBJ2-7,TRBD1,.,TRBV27,TGTGCCAGCAGGCCAGGGGACAGGGGCTACGAGCAGTACTTC,CASRPGDRGYEQYF
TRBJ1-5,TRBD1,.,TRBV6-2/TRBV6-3,TGTGCCAGCAGTTCCGGGACAGGGAGTCAGCCCCAGCATTTT,CASSSGTGSQPQHF
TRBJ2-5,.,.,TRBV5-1,TGCGCCAGCAGCGGATTAGAGACCCAGTACTTC,CASSGLETQYF
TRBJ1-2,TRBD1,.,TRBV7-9,TGTGCCAGCAGCTCCTCGAGGACAGGGGCGTCCCACTATGGCTACACCTTC,CASSSSRTGASHYGYTF
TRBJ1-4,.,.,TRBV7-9,TGTGCCAGCAGCATCACAGGTGCAACTAATGAAAAACTGTTTTTT,CASSITGATNEKLFF
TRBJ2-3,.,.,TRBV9,TGTGCCAGCAGCGTGGCAGGGACAACAGATACGCAGTATTTT,CASSVAGTTDTQYF
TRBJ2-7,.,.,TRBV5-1,TGCGCCAGCAGCGAGGTAGCCGAACCCTACGAGCAGTACTTC,CASSEVAEPYEQYF
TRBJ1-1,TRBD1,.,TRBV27,TGTGCCAGCAGTTTAAGGGGGCAGGGCACTGAAGCTTTCTTT,CASSLRGQGTEAFF
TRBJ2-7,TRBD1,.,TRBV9,TGTGCCAGCAGCGTAGGTGCAGGGGGATTTAGCGAGCAGTACTTC,CASSVGAGGFSEQYF
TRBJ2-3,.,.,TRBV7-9,TGTGCCAGCAGCGCCAGCACAGATACGCAGTATTTT,CASSASTDTQYF
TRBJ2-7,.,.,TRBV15,TGTGCCACCAGCAGGGAATGGGACATTTCCGAGCAGTACTTC,CATSREWDISEQYF
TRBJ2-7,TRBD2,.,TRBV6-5,TGTGCCAGCGGGGTTGCGGCGGGAGGCCCCTACGAGCAGTACTTC,CASGVAAGGPYEQYF